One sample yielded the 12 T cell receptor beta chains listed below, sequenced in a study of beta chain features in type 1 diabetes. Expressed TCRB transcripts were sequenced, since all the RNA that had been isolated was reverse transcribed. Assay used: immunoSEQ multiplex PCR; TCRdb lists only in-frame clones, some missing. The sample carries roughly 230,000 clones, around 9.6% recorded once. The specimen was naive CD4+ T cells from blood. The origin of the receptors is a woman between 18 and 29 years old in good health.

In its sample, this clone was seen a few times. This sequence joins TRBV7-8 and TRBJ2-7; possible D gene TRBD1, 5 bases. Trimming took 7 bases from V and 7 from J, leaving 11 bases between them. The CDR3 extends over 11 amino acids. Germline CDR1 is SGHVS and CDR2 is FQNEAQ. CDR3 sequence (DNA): TGTGCCAGCACCACAGGTGGGGAGCAGTACTTC. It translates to CASTTGGEQYF.

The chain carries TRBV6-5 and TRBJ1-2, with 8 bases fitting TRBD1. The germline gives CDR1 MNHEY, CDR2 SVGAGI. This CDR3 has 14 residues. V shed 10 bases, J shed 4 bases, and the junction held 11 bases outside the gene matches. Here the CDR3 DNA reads TGTGCCATCAGCATGGACAGGGCGGGCTATGGCTACACCTTC. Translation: CAISMDRAGYGYTF.

The CDR3: CASSSGTSGNTIYF. For the CDR3, the DNA is TGCGCCAGCAGTAGCGGCACCTCTGGAAACACCATATATTTT. The chain recombines TRBV10-2 with TRBJ1-3; D ambiguous. The V gene lost 5 bases and the J gene lost 0 bases, with 8 bases spanning the gap. The CDR3 is made up of 14 amino acids. Germline assignment: CDR1 WSHSY and CDR2 SAAADI.

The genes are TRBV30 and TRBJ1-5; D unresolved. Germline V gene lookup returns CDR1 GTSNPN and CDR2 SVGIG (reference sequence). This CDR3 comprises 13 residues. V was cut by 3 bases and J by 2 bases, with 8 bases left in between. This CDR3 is CAWSPRGNQPQHF. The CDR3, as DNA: TGTGCCTGGAGCCCCCGGGGCAATCAGCCCCAGCATTTT.

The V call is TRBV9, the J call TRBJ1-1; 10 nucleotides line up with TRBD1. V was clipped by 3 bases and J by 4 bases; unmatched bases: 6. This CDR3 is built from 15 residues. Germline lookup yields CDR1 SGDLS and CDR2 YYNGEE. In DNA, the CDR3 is TGTGCCAGCAGCGCCCGGGACAGGGGACCCACTGAAGCTTTCTTT. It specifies CASSARDRGPTEAFF. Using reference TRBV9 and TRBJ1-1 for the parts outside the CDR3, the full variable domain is DSGVTQTPKHLITATGQRVTLRCSPRSGDLSVYWYQQSLDQGLQFLIQYYNGEERAKGNILERFSAQQFPDLHSELNLSSLELGDSALYFCASSARDRGPTEAFFGQGTRLTVV.

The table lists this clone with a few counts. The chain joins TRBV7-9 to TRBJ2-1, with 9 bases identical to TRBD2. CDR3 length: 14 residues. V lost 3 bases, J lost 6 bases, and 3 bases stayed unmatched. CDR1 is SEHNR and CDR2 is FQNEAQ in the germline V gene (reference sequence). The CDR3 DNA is TGTGCCAGCAGCTTGCGGGGGGGGGCCAATGAGCAGTTCTTC. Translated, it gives CASSLRGGANEQFF.

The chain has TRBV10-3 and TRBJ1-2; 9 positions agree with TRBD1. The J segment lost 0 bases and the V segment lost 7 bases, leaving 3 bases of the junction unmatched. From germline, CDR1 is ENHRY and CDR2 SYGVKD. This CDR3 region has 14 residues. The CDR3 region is CAINRDRANYGYTF. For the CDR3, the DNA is TGTGCCATCAACCGGGACAGGGCTAACTATGGCTACACCTTC.

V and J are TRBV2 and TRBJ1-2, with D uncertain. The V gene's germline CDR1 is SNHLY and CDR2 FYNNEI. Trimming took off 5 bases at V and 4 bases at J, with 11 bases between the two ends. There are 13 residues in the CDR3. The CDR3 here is CASSPGSSYGYTF. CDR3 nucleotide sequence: TGTGCCAGCAGTCCGGGATCTTCCTATGGCTACACCTTC.

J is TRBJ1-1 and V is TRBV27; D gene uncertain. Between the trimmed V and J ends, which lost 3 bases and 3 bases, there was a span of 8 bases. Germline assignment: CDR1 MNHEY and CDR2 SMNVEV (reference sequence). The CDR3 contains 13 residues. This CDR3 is CASSLSPDTEAFF. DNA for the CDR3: TGTGCCAGCAGTTTGTCTCCAGACACTGAAGCTTTCTTT.

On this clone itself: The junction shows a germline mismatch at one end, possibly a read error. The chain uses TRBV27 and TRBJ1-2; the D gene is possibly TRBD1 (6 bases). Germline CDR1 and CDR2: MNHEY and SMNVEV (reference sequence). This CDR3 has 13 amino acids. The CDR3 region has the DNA TGTGCCAGCAGACCTCTAGGACAGTATGGCAACACCTTC. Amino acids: CASRPLGQYGNTF.

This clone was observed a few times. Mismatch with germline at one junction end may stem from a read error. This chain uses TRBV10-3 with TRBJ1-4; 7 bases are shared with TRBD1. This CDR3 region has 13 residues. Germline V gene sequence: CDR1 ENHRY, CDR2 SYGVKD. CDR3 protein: CAISEGGAGTALF. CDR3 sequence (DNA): TGTGCCATCAGTGAGGGGGGTGCCGGGACAGCCCTTTTT.

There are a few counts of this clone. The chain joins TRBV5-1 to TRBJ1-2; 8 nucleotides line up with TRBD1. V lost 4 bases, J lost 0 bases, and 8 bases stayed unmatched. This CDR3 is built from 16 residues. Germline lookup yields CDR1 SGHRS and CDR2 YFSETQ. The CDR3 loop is CASSPGTGLTNYGYTF. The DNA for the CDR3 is TGCGCCAGCAGCCCAGGGACAGGTCTTACTAACTATGGCTACACCTTC.